The rows below give T cell receptor beta chains drawn from one sample of a study of long-term antiretroviral therapy in people with HIV. The method was immunoSEQ multiplex PCR; TCRdb's version includes in-frame clones alone and lacks a portion of them. The sample consists of about 24,000 clones, 87% of them appearing once. Source: unsorted PBMCs, taken 1.8 years before starting antiretroviral therapy. The receptors were sampled from a man over 45 with HIV. Both conserved end residues are part of each CDR3. D genes are given only for firm matches. Rows give clone size only sometimes, using once, few, many, or a class for an expanded clone.

>TRBJ1-2|TRBV5-1|NA|TRBD1
TGCGCCAGCCGCCCGTTCGACAGGGACCCTTATGGCTACACCTTC
CASRPFDRDPYGYTF
>TRBJ1-2|TRBV7-8|NA|NA
TGTGCCAGCAGCTCGCAAGGGTATGGCTACACCTTC
CASSSQGYGYTF
>TRBJ1-1|TRBV6-1|NA|TRBD1
TGTGCCAGCAGTGAAGCTTACAGGGGGGGTGAAGCTTTCTTT
CASSEAYRGGEAFF
>TRBJ2-1|TRBV5-1|NA|TRBD2
TGCGCCAGCAGCTTACGCCTAGCGGGAAACAATGAGCAGTTCTTC
CASSLRLAGNNEQFF
>TRBJ1-1|TRBV11-2|NA|NA
TGTGCCAGCAGCCAACAGGCGAACACTGAAGCTTTCTTT
CASSQQANTEAFF
>TRBJ2-3|TRBV2|NA|NA
TGTGCCAGCAGTGAAGCGGGAGGAGGGACTAGCACAGATACGCAGTATTTT
CASSEAGGGTSTDTQYF
>TRBJ1-1|TRBV5-4|NA|TRBD1
TGTGCCAGCAGCCAAACCGGGACAGGCCTAATGAACACTGAAGCTTTCTTT
CASSQTGTGLMNTEAFF
>TRBJ2-7|TRBV14|NA|NA
TGTGCCAGCAGCCTCTTTCTGGGGGTTCGAGACGAGCAGTACTTC
CASSLFLGVRDEQYF
>TRBJ1-2|TRBV20-1|NA|NA
TGCAGTGCTAGAACGGAATATGGCTACACCTTC
CSARTEYGYTF
>TRBJ1-2|TRBV28|NA|TRBD1
TGTGCCAGCAGTTTAATTGAGCCTTCCAGGGGGTATGGCTACACCTTC
CASSLIEPSRGYGYTF
>TRBJ1-4|TRBV30|medium-sized|TRBD1
TGTGCCTGGGCCCCGCCGGGACAGGGCCAAAAACTGTTTTTT
CAWAPPGQGQKLFF
>TRBJ2-7|TRBV29-1|NA|TRBD2
TGCAGCGCTCCTCTGACGAGCGGGGGCTCCTACGAGCAGTACTTC
CSAPLTSGGSYEQYF
>TRBJ1-2|TRBV30|NA|NA
TGTGCCTGGAGTGTTGGCTATGGCTACACCTTC
CAWSVGYGYTF
>TRBJ1-1|TRBV18|once|NA
TGTGCCAGCTCACCCTCATCGCTTTTGTCGGCTTTCTTT
CASSPSSLLSAFF
>TRBJ2-5|TRBV5-1|NA|TRBD2
TGCGCCAGCAGCTTGGCCGGGACTAGCGGGCAAGAGACCCAGTACTTC
CASSLAGTSGQETQYF
>TRBJ2-1|TRBV5-1|NA|NA
TGCGCCAGCAGCTCCGAAGGGCGTGCGGATGAGCAGTTCTTC
CASSSEGRADEQFF
>TRBJ1-2|TRBV5-6|NA|TRBD1
TGTGCCAGCAGCTATCCCGGGACAGGGGGCTCTGGCTACACCTTC
CASSYPGTGGSGYTF
>TRBJ2-2|TRBV25-1|NA|NA
TGTGCCAGCAGTCTATCGGCAAGGAGTTGGGCCGGGGAGCTGTTTTTT
CASSLSARSWAGELFF
>TRBJ1-5|TRBV19|NA|NA
TGTGCCAGTAGTACTCGGGACGGGAATCAGCCCCAGCATTTT
CASSTRDGNQPQHF
>TRBJ2-1|TRBV9|NA|NA
TGTGCCAGCAGCCCCCGCACGGGAGCGTGGAATGAGCAGTTCTTC
CASSPRTGAWNEQFF
>TRBJ2-3|TRBV7-2|NA|NA
TGTGCCAGCAGCTCGGGGTTGCACTCAGATACGCAGTATTTT
CASSSGLHSDTQYF
>TRBJ2-3|TRBV4-2|NA|NA
TGTGCCAGCAGCGGGCGGGACGCTAGCACAGATACGCAGTATTTT
CASSGRDASTDTQYF
>TRBJ2-1|TRBV19|NA|NA
TGTGCCTCTTGCGATACGCGTTCGCTCTACAATGAGCAGTTCTTC
CASCDTRSLYNEQFF
>TRBJ2-7|TRBV10-3|once|TRBD1
TGTGCCATCATGAGAGACAGGGGGTCGTACGAGCAGTACTTC
CAIMRDRGSYEQYF
>TRBJ2-2|TRBV9|NA|NA
TGTGCCAGCAGCGTCAGCGCGACCGGGGAGCTGTTTTTT
CASSVSATGELFF
>TRBJ2-1|TRBV5-1|NA|NA
TGCGCCAGCAGCCTGGGATCCGCGGGGGCCGGGGGGAATGAGCAGTTCTTC
CASSLGSAGAGGNEQFF
>TRBJ1-5|TRBV2|NA|NA
TGTGCCAGCACCCGATTCCCAGAAAATCAGCCCCAGCATTTT
CASTRFPENQPQHF
>TRBJ1-2|TRBV9|NA|NA
TGTGCCAGCAGCCTAAATAAAGGCTATGGCTACACCTTC
CASSLNKGYGYTF
>TRBJ1-1|TRBV28|NA|NA
TGTGCCAGCAGTTCCCACCCCGGGGAGATCGCTGAAGCTTTCTTT
CASSSHPGEIAEAFF
>TRBJ2-2|TRBV6-5|NA|NA
TGTGCCAGCAAGGGGCAAGGCGGGGAGCTGTTTTTT
CASKGQGGELFF
>TRBJ1-6|TRBV28|NA|NA
TGTGCCAGCATGGAGGGACCGACGAATTCACCCCTCCACTTT
CASMEGPTNSPLHF
>TRBJ2-3|TRBV6-5|NA|NA
TGTGCCACGGGCCGGCGGACCAGCACAGATACGCAGTATTTT
CATGRRTSTDTQYF
>TRBJ1-2|TRBV29-1|NA|NA
TGCAGCGGTTCCGAGGGGTCCTATGGCTACACCTTC
CSGSEGSYGYTF
>TRBJ2-7|TRBV7-9|once|TRBD1
TGTGCCAGCAGCCCCGAGACAGGGAAGGCCTACGAGCAGTACTTC
CASSPETGKAYEQYF
>TRBJ1-4|TRBV28|NA|NA
TGTGCCAGCAGTTTTGGCCGGGACCATAATGAAAAACTGTTTTTT
CASSFGRDHNEKLFF